The 30 T cell receptor beta chains below come from one sample, sequenced in a study of OX40 agonist ivuxolimab in advanced cancers. Using immunoSEQ multiplex PCR, the repertoire was profiled, and TCRdb retains in-frame clones only, with some absent. The sample consists of under 25,000 clones, roughly four fifths of them appearing once. The sample consisted of CD4+ or CD8+ T cells sorted from blood, taken in a trial of the OX40 agonist ivuxolimab. The receptors come from an adult with an advanced solid tumor such as melanoma, head and neck, liver or kidney cancer.

This sequence joins TRBV7-3 and TRBJ2-7, with TRBD1 matching 8 bases. CDR3 length: 16 residues. V lost 0 bases, J lost 7 bases, and 11 bases stayed unmatched. The germline V gene encodes CDR1 SGHTA and CDR2 FQGTGA. For the CDR3, the DNA is TGTGCCAGCAGCTTAACGGGGACAGGAGGTACCTTGGAGCAGTACTTC. Its protein is CASSLTGTGGTLEQYF.

The gene calls are TRBV7-9 and TRBJ2-2; 9 bases match TRBD1. CDR1 is SEHNR, CDR2 FQNEAQ, per germline (reference sequence). V dropped 6 bases and J dropped 4; count of bases not matched to a gene: 6. The CDR3 totals 15 residues. The CDR3 region has the DNA TGTGCCAGCAGAAAAACAGGGGGCCGCACCGGGGAGCTGTTTTTT. It encodes CASRKTGGRTGELFF.

Note on this clone: The junction and the germline gene differ at one end; a read error may be behind it. The chain combines TRBV27 with TRBJ1-2; the D is unclear. Germline loops: CDR1 MNHEY, CDR2 SMNVEV (reference sequence). The CDR3 loop spans 12 amino acids. The chain's CDR3 is CASSLRQEEIHF. The CDR3 DNA reads as TGTGCCAGCAGTTTAAGGCAGGAGGAGATTCACTTC.

The gene calls are TRBV29-1 and TRBJ2-2, with D maybe TRBD1 (5 bases). Trimming took 7 bases from V and 4 from J, leaving 16 bases between them. In germline, CDR1 is SQVTM, CDR2 ANQGSEA. The CDR3 sequence is 14 residues long. CDR3 bases: TGCAGCGCTCGGCCAGGGTGGGGCACCGGGGAGCTGTTTTTT. It encodes CSARPGWGTGELFF.

The J gene is TRBJ1-1, the V gene TRBV9, with unresolved D. The V end was cut by 1 base, the J end by 5 bases, with 12 bases between. Looked up from germline, CDR1 is SGDLS and CDR2 is YYNGEE. This CDR3 comprises 14 residues. The CDR3 region is CASSVTPAGTEAFF. DNA for the CDR3: TGTGCCAGCAGCGTAACCCCCGCGGGAACTGAAGCTTTCTTT.

J is TRBJ1-1 and V is TRBV7-3; D perhaps matches TRBD1 (6 bases). The CDR3 contains 13 residues. Germline V gene sequence: CDR1 SGHTA, CDR2 FQGTGA. Trimming left V 5 bases short and J 8 bases short, with 15 bases between. CDR3 loop: CASSPTTGTEAFF. The CDR3 bases are TGTGCCAGCAGCCCCACAACCGGGACAGAAGCTTTCTTT.

This rearrangement joins TRBV13 to TRBJ1-6, with D maybe TRBD1 (5 bases). The CDR3 runs to 16 residues. The germline V and J ends were trimmed by 5 bases and 1 base, with 12 bases remaining between them. Germline-derived CDR1 and CDR2 are PRHDT and FYEKMQ (reference sequence). CDR3 coding DNA: TGTGCCAGCAGCCGGGGACTGCTTTCCTATAATTCACCCCTCCACTTT. Translating it yields CASSRGLLSYNSPLHF.

V usage is TRBV5-4 and J usage is TRBJ2-2; TRBD2 aligns across 12 bases. Per the germline V gene, CDR1 is SGHNT and CDR2 is YYREEE (reference sequence). The CDR3 totals 15 residues. The V segment lost 1 base and the J segment 11 bases; nucleotides outside the gene matches: 6. The CDR3 here is CASSLRSTSGSELFF. In DNA, the CDR3 is TGTGCCAGCAGCTTGAGATCGACTAGCGGGAGCGAGCTGTTTTTT.

The rearrangement joins TRBV27 to TRBJ2-5, with D unclear. The V and J ends lost 3 bases and 2 bases respectively, with 7 bases between them. The germline CDR1 and CDR2 sequences are MNHEY and SMNVEV (reference sequence). The CDR3 consists of 13 residues. Here the CDR3 reads CASSLYGQETQYF. CDR3 coding DNA: TGTGCCAGCAGTTTGTACGGACAAGAGACCCAGTACTTC.

The chain links TRBV7-8 to TRBJ2-5; TRBD2 aligns across 16 bases. The germline V gene encodes CDR1 SGHVS and CDR2 FQNEAQ. The CDR3 is 17 amino acids. V lost 5 bases and J lost 4; bases outside the gene matches: 7. The CDR3 loop is CASSQGLAGGRGETQYF. The CDR3 nucleotides are TGTGCCAGCAGCCAGGGACTAGCGGGAGGGAGGGGAGAGACCCAGTACTTC.

The genes are TRBV7-2 and TRBJ2-3; 10 bases are shared with TRBD1. The germline CDR1 and CDR2 sequences are SGHTA and FQGNSA. J gave up 1 base and V 5 bases, and 6 bases lay outside the gene matches. This CDR3 has 16 residues. CDR3 DNA sequence: TGTGCCAGCAGCCCGTGGACAGGGGGGGGCACAGATACGCAGTATTTT. This encodes CASSPWTGGGTDTQYF.

The chain links TRBV5-6 to TRBJ2-5; 8 positions match TRBD1. The J call is uncertain, as TRBJ2-7 better fits the DNA end. The CDR3 consists of 16 residues. Germline assignment: CDR1 SGHDT and CDR2 YYEEEE. This CDR3 reads CASSWSRDRNSYEQYF. For the CDR3, the DNA is TGTGCCAGCAGCTGGTCCCGGGACAGGAATTCTTACGAGCAGTACTTC.

The rearrangement links TRBV7-8 to TRBJ1-1, with D possibly being TRBD1 (5 bases). The CDR3 is 14 residues long. Deletions cut 11 bases from V and 1 base from J, with 17 bases between. Germline CDR1 and CDR2: SGHVS and FQNEAQ. CDR3 DNA: TGTGCCGCCTGGGGCATGACACAGAACACTGAAGCTTTCTTT. This sequence encodes CAAWGMTQNTEAFF. The full variable domain, with the rest looked up from reference TRBV7-8 and TRBJ1-1, is GAGVSQSPRYKVAKRGQDVALRCDPISGHVSLFWYQQALGQGPEFLTYFQNEAQLDKSGLPSDRFFAERPEGSVSTLKIQRTQQEDSAVYLCAAWGMTQNTEAFFGQGTRLTVV.

The V call is TRBV7-2, the J call TRBJ1-1, with D unresolved. This CDR3 comprises 15 residues. The germline V gene has CDR1 SGHTA and CDR2 FQGNSA. Trimming cost V 4 bases and J 0 bases, with 12 bases left between them. CDR3 nucleotides: TGTGCCAGCAGCTCCCAAGGAGGTATGAACACTGAAGCTTTCTTT. It codes for CASSSQGGMNTEAFF.

The chain recombines TRBV7-2 with TRBJ2-7; weak D call: TRBD1 (5 bases). This CDR3 spans 16 amino acids. Trimming pared 1 base from V and 5 bases from J, leaving 18 bases between. The germline gives CDR1 SGHTA, CDR2 FQGNSA. As DNA, the CDR3 is TGTGCCAGCAGCTTAGACCCTACAGGAAGGTCCCACGAGCAGTACTTC. This translates into CASSLDPTGRSHEQYF.

The rearrangement joins TRBV5-4 to TRBJ2-7, with D perhaps matching TRBD1 or TRBD2 (5 bases each). This CDR3 region has 13 residues. Germline V lookup: CDR1 SGHNT, CDR2 YYREEE (reference sequence). V shed 10 bases and J shed 4 bases, with 18 bases lying between them. The CDR3 sequence is CAGARDYIYEQYF. The CDR3, as DNA: TGTGCCGGGGCGCGAGACTACATTTACGAGCAGTACTTC.

The V call is TRBV6-4, the J call TRBJ1-1, with a weak D call TRBD1 (6 bases). Trimming took 3 bases from V and 3 from J, leaving 14 bases between them. CDR1 and CDR2 (germline): MRHNA, SNTAGT. This CDR3 has 15 residues. The CDR3 spells CASSERGDGYTEAFF. In nucleotides, the CDR3 is TGTGCCAGCAGTGAGAGGGGGGACGGATACACTGAAGCTTTCTTT.

This clone was recorded once. V usage is TRBV5-1 and J usage is TRBJ2-7; maybe TRBD2 (5 bases). The V end lost 1 base, the J end lost 0 bases, and 11 bases lay between the germline ends. The CDR3 extends over 15 amino acids. Germline lookup yields CDR1 SGHRS and CDR2 YFSETQ. The DNA for the CDR3 is TGCGCCAGCAGCTTGCGCGGGCGGAGCTCCTACGAGCAGTACTTC. Translation: CASSLRGRSSYEQYF.

The chain carries TRBV6-5 and TRBJ1-5; 7 bases line up with TRBD1. The germline V gene has CDR1 MNHEY and CDR2 SVGAGI. There are 15 residues in the CDR3. V lost 5 bases to trimming and J lost 0 bases; unmatched junction nucleotides: 4. The DNA of the CDR3 is TGTGCCAGCAGTAAGACAGGGAATAGCAATCAGCCCCAGCATTTT. Protein: CASSKTGNSNQPQHF.

The chain uses TRBV15 and TRBJ2-3; possibly TRBD1 for D (5 bases). Trimming left V 3 bases short and J 4 bases short, with 20 bases between. The CDR3 length is 17 residues. CDR1 is LNHNV and CDR2 is YYDKDF in the germline V gene (reference sequence). The DNA for the CDR3 is TGTGCCACCAGCAGTTATAAGAGTGGCGTAGGGGCAGATACGCAGTATTTT. Amino acids: CATSSYKSGVGADTQYF.

The chain combines TRBV5-4 with TRBJ2-5; D gene unclear. CDR1 is SGHNT, CDR2 YYREEE, per germline (reference sequence). Trimming pared 2 bases from V and 0 bases from J, leaving 2 bases between. The CDR3 is 12 amino acids. The CDR3 region has the DNA TGTGCCAGCAGCTTCAACCAAGAGACCCAGTACTTC. This gives the protein CASSFNQETQYF. The variable domain in full, with the rest retrieved from reference TRBV5-4 and TRBJ2-5, is ETGVTQSPTHLIKTRGQQVTLRCSSQSGHNTVSWYQQALGQGPQFIFQYYREEENGRGNFPPRFSGLQFPNYSSELNVNALELDDSALYLCASSFNQETQYFGPGTRLLVL.

CDR3 in amino acids: CASSERGAGNTEAFF. Here the CDR3 DNA reads TGTGCCAGCAGTGAGAGGGGGGCGGGGAACACTGAAGCTTTCTTT. The V gene is TRBV6-1, the J gene TRBJ1-1; the D gene is possibly TRBD1 (6 bases). The V gene lost 3 bases and the J gene lost 1 base, with 12 bases spanning the gap. Germline assignment: CDR1 MNHNS and CDR2 SASEGT. The CDR3 contains 15 residues.

The V and J genes are TRBV2 and TRBJ2-3; 10 positions agree with TRBD1. Germline V gene data show CDR1 as SNHLY and CDR2 as FYNNEI. V dropped 6 bases and J dropped 4; count of bases not matched to a gene: 10. The CDR3 sequence is 16 residues long. CDR3 nucleotides: TGTGCCAGCAGCCCCGACAGGGGGCGAGTAGCAGATACGCAGTATTTT. It translates to CASSPDRGRVADTQYF.

The rearrangement links TRBV5-1 to TRBJ2-6; D might be TRBD1 (6 bases). Germline CDR1 is SGHRS and CDR2 is YFSETQ. Trimming took off 4 bases at V and 0 bases at J, with 11 bases between the two ends. The CDR3 totals 16 residues. The CDR3 region has the DNA TGCGCCAGCAGCCCCGGACAGAGCTCTGGGGCCAACGTCCTGACTTTC. This sequence encodes CASSPGQSSGANVLTF. The entire variable domain, with the rest obtained from reference TRBV5-1 and TRBJ2-6, is as follows: KAGVTQTPRYLIKTRGQQVTLSCSPISGHRSVSWYQQTPGQGLQFLFEYFSETQRNKGNFPGRFSGRQFSNSRSEMNVSTLELGDSALYLCASSPGQSSGANVLTFGAGSRLTVL.

The genes are TRBV29-1 and TRBJ2-5; possibly TRBD2 for D (5 bases). With 4 bases removed from V and 5 bases from J, the gap between germline ends came to 14 bases. The CDR3 length is 13 residues. Germline-derived CDR1 and CDR2 are SQVTM and ANQGSEA. Written as DNA, the CDR3 is TGCAGCGTTGGGTCCCGGGGTTGGGAGACCCAGTACTTC. Its protein product is CSVGSRGWETQYF.

This chain joins TRBV19 and TRBJ1-4, with 9 bases matching TRBD1. CDR1 and CDR2 (germline): LNHDA, SQIVND (reference sequence). V gave up 4 bases and J gave up 8 bases; unmatched junction bases: 8. There are 15 residues in the CDR3. The CDR3 sequence: CASSKMGQGGEKLFF. In DNA form, the CDR3 reads TGTGCCAGTAGTAAGATGGGACAGGGAGGCGAAAAACTGTTTTTT. Using reference TRBV19 and TRBJ1-4 for the parts outside the CDR3, the full variable domain is DGGITQSPKYLFRKEGQNVTLSCEQNLNHDAMYWYRQDPGQGLRLIYYSQIVNDFQKGDIAEGYSVSREKKESFPLTVTSAQKNPTAFYLCASSKMGQGGEKLFFGSGTQLSVL.

This clone has a single count. This chain links TRBV6-6 with TRBJ2-7, with 9 bases aligning to TRBD1. The CDR3 has 14 amino acids. V lost 5 bases to trimming and J lost 0 bases; unmatched junction nucleotides: 2. Germline V gene sequence: CDR1 MNHNY, CDR2 SVGAGI (reference sequence). DNA for the CDR3: TGTGCCAGCAGTCCGGACAGGGGCTCCTACGAGCAGTACTTC. Its protein is CASSPDRGSYEQYF.

The chain links TRBV18 to TRBJ1-1, with D perhaps matching TRBD1 (5 bases). The CDR3 sequence is 13 residues long. Germline V gene lookup returns CDR1 KGHSH and CDR2 LQKENI. The V end lost 3 bases, the J end lost 8 bases, and 13 bases lay between the germline ends. CDR3 bases: TGTGCCAGCTCACCGGGGGGGAGCTCAGAAGCTTTCTTT. Protein: CASSPGGSSEAFF.

The CDR3 loop is CASSLGRAGNTIYF. The CDR3 DNA follows: TGTGCCAGCAGCTTGGGCAGGGCTGGAAACACCATATATTTT. The chain uses TRBV5-5 and TRBJ1-3; maybe TRBD1 (5 bases). The CDR3 is made up of 14 amino acids. V lost 0 bases to trimming and J lost 2 bases, with 6 bases between them. Germline V gene sequence: CDR1 SGHKS, CDR2 YYEKEE (reference sequence). Drawing the rest from reference TRBV5-5 and TRBJ1-3, the complete variable domain is DAGVTQSPTHLIKTRGQQVTLRCSPISGHKSVSWYQQVLGQGPQFIFQYYEKEERGRGNFPDRFSARQFPNYSSELNVNALLLGDSALYLCASSLGRAGNTIYFGEGSWLTVV.

The chain has TRBV10-3 and TRBJ2-3; D remains ambiguous. CDR3 length: 15 amino acids. V was clipped by 4 bases and J by 2 bases, with 13 bases between them. Germline CDR1 ENHRY, CDR2 SYGVKD. This CDR3 reads CAISGGSTFTDTQYF. Written as DNA, the CDR3 is TGTGCCATCAGTGGTGGTAGCACATTCACAGATACGCAGTATTTT.